Presented here are 8 T cell receptor beta chains from one specimen sequenced in a study of shared clonotypes between healthy human individuals. Libraries were prepared by immunoSEQ multiplex PCR; TCRdb keeps only in-frame clonotypes and omits some of them. The sample lists roughly 480,000 clones, 79% occurring once. The specimen was PBMCs. The receptors shown here come from a middle-aged woman in good health. Some clones in this sample may be carry-over from other donors' samples.

V and J are TRBV29-1 and TRBJ1-1, with 8 nucleotides matching TRBD1. The germline V gene encodes CDR1 SQVTM and CDR2 ANQGSEA. The CDR3 consists of 15 residues. Trimming removed 4 bases from V and 0 bases from J; junction bases left unmatched: 7. Here the CDR3 reads CSVGTGWGMNTEAFF. The CDR3 bases are TGCAGCGTTGGGACAGGGTGGGGCATGAACACTGAAGCTTTCTTT.

As to this clone: Just one base apart from a much larger clone, this may be a read error. This same CDR3 is encoded by further DNA sequences in the sample. This chain connects TRBV7-8 to TRBJ2-7; D unclear. This CDR3 is built from 11 residues. CDR1 is SGHVS and CDR2 is FQNEAQ in the germline V gene. The ends were cut back, 5 bases at V and 0 bases at J, with 2 bases in the middle. CDR3 in amino acids: CASSASYEQYF. Written as DNA, the CDR3 is TGTGCCAGCAGCGCCTCCTACGAGCAGTACTTC.

The chain uses TRBV6-5 and TRBJ2-7; D is perhaps TRBD1 (6 bases). V shed 0 bases and J shed 8 bases, with 17 bases lying between them. This CDR3 contains 15 residues. In germline, CDR1 is MNHEY, CDR2 SVGAGI. This CDR3 reads CASSYSMGTGSQQYF. DNA of the CDR3: TGTGCCAGCAGTTACTCGATGGGCACAGGGAGTCAGCAGTACTTC.

This clone was counted many times. The V and J genes are TRBV5-1 and TRBJ1-5; D remains unclear. Deletions cut 0 bases from V and 3 bases from J, with 4 bases between. The CDR3 has 13 residues. Germline CDR1 and CDR2: SGHRS and YFSETQ. This CDR3 is CASSLDPNQPQHF. CDR3 DNA: TGCGCCAGCAGCTTGGACCCCAATCAGCCCCAGCATTTT. Full variable domain (missing parts from reference TRBV5-1 and TRBJ1-5): KAGVTQTPRYLIKTRGQQVTLSCSPISGHRSVSWYQQTPGQGLQFLFEYFSETQRNKGNFPGRFSGRQFSNSRSEMNVSTLELGDSALYLCASSLDPNQPQHFGDGTRLSIL.

This sequence joins TRBV9 and TRBJ2-1; D might be TRBD1 (5 bases). Trimming shortened V by 7 bases and J by 5 bases, and 13 bases separated the two germline ends. The CDR3 has 13 amino acids. Germline CDR1 is SGDLS and CDR2 is YYNGEE. CDR3 sequence (DNA): TGTGCCAGCGCCCAGGGCACGAACAATGAGCAGTTCTTC. Amino acid sequence: CASAQGTNNEQFF.

V is TRBV6-6 and J is TRBJ2-3; D possibly uses TRBD1 or TRBD2 (5 bases each). The germline V gene encodes CDR1 MNHNY and CDR2 SVGAGI (reference sequence). This CDR3 spans 14 amino acids. V gave up 6 bases and J gave up 2 bases, with 12 bases separating them. Here the CDR3 reads CASRAGADTDTQYF. The CDR3 nucleotides are TGTGCCAGCAGGGCCGGGGCGGACACAGATACGCAGTATTTT.

About this clone: The junction shows a germline mismatch at one end, possibly a read error. The rearrangement joins TRBV6-1 to TRBJ2-7; tentative D call: TRBD2 (5 bases). The germline V gene encodes CDR1 MNHNS and CDR2 SASEGT. This CDR3 has 16 residues. The CDR3 is CAGSERRTAVSYEQYF. CDR3 in DNA: TGTGCCGGCAGTGAACGGAGGACGGCGGTTTCCTACGAGCAGTACTTC.

The chain links TRBV5-1 to TRBJ1-6, with 7 bases matching TRBD1. Germline V gives CDR1 SGHRS, CDR2 YFSETQ. Trimming took 4 bases from V and 6 from J; bases not matched to a gene: 10. This CDR3 has 16 amino acids. CDR3 amino acids: CASSLVTGETNSPLHF. The CDR3 DNA reads as TGCGCCAGCAGCCTGGTCACAGGGGAGACTAATTCACCCCTCCACTTT.